Presented here are 28 T cell receptor beta chains from one specimen sequenced in a study of cytomegalovirus exposure and HLA in healthy donors. The PCR contained 60 Vbeta and 13 Jbeta primers. Sequencing was performed with immunoSEQ multiplex PCR; in TCRdb, only in-frame clones are kept and a portion is missing. Of around 130,000 clones listed, 75% to 85% were seen once; the top ten hold 1.5% to 2%. Sequencing was carried out using PBMCs. These receptors were taken from a man between 18 and 35 years old in good health and CMV-seronegative.

The CDR3 spells CASREGALAAFF. The CDR3 DNA follows: TGTGCCAGCAGAGAGGGGGCCCTGGCAGCTTTCTTT. This chain connects TRBV28 to TRBJ1-1; 7 bases are a match to TRBD1. This CDR3 is built from 12 residues. CDR1 and CDR2 (germline): MDHEN, SYDVKM. The J segment lost 10 bases and the V segment lost 6 bases, leaving 8 bases of the junction unmatched.

This chain links TRBV2 with TRBJ2-1; no definite D call. Germline assignment: CDR1 SNHLY and CDR2 FYNNEI. CDR3 length: 16 residues. V was clipped by 4 bases and J by 0 bases, with 13 bases between them. CDR3 loop: CASSGLGLSSYNEQFF. In nucleotides, the CDR3 is TGTGCCAGCAGTGGTCTCGGGTTAAGCTCCTACAATGAGCAGTTCTTC.

This clone showed up just once. The chain couples TRBV18 to TRBJ2-6; 12 bases match TRBD2. The germline CDR1 and CDR2 sequences are KGHSH and LQKENI. This CDR3 has 19 residues. J was trimmed by 3 bases and V by 5 bases; bases with no gene match: 11. The CDR3 bases are TGTGCCAGCTCATCCAGACTAGCGGGAGATTGGGGTGGGGCCAACGTCCTGACTTTC. Residues: CASSSRLAGDWGGANVLTF.

The V and J genes are TRBV5-8 and TRBJ1-4, with D possibly being TRBD1 (5 bases). The CDR3 loop spans 15 amino acids. From germline, CDR1 is SGHTS and CDR2 YDEGEE. V lost 3 bases and J lost 4, with 13 bases in between. The CDR3 loop reads CASSSTGTINEKLFF. The CDR3 nucleotides are TGTGCCAGCAGCTCAACCGGGACTATTAATGAAAAACTGTTTTTT.

The chain combines TRBV6-5 with TRBJ1-1, with TRBD1 matching 10 bases. Per the germline V gene, CDR1 is MNHEY and CDR2 is SVGAGI. The trim removed 6 bases at V and 9 bases at J, leaving 13 bases unmatched. This CDR3 region has 15 residues. The CDR3 nucleotides are TGTGCCAGCAGGAGAACTCAAGACAGGGGGCGCAAAGCTTTCTTT. This codes for CASRRTQDRGRKAFF.

This chain links TRBV11-2 with TRBJ2-1; a possible D gene is TRBD1 (6 bases). CDR1 and CDR2 (germline): SGHAT, FQNNGV. The CDR3 loop spans 15 amino acids. V lost 5 bases and J 5 bases, leaving 16 bases between the germline ends. The CDR3 sequence: CASSQNAGTHNEQFF. DNA of the CDR3: TGTGCCAGCAGCCAAAACGCCGGGACACACAATGAGCAGTTCTTC.

The chain recombines TRBV4-2 with TRBJ1-5; maybe TRBD1 (5 bases). The CDR3 totals 14 residues. Per the germline V gene, CDR1 is LGHNA and CDR2 is YNFKEQ. The germline V and J ends were trimmed by 4 bases and 2 bases, with 9 bases remaining between them. The chain's CDR3 is CASSPIGGNQPQHF. In nucleotides, the CDR3 is TGTGCCAGCAGCCCCATAGGGGGCAATCAGCCCCAGCATTTT.

This rearrangement joins TRBV10-3 to TRBJ2-7; 8 bases are a match to TRBD2. Trimming took 4 bases from V and 0 from J; bases not matched to a gene: 2. The CDR3 spans 14 residues. Germline V gene sequence: CDR1 ENHRY, CDR2 SYGVKD. This CDR3 is CAISALADSYEQYV. The DNA for the CDR3 is TGTGCCATCAGTGCACTAGCGGACTCCTACGAGCAGTACGTC.

The chain is built from TRBV19 and TRBJ2-1, with TRBD2 matching 9 bases. Germline loops: CDR1 LNHDA, CDR2 SQIVND (reference sequence). The CDR3 sequence is 16 residues long. Trimming at V came to 7 bases and at J to 8 bases, leaving 15 bases not matched to a gene. CDR3 residues: CASTLSGRGFWDEQFF. The CDR3 DNA reads as TGTGCCAGTACCCTTAGCGGGAGAGGTTTTTGGGATGAGCAGTTCTTC.

This chain connects TRBV11-1 to TRBJ2-3; D may be TRBD2 (6 bases). From germline, CDR1 is SGHAT and CDR2 FQDESV (reference sequence). The V end was cut by 5 bases, the J end by 3 bases, with 12 bases between. CDR3 size: 14 residues. The CDR3 protein is CASSVSGRTDTQYF. The CDR3 DNA reads as TGTGCCAGCAGCGTTAGCGGAAGGACAGATACGCAGTATTTT. The variable domain in full, with the rest retrieved from reference TRBV11-1 and TRBJ2-3, is EAEVAQSPRYKITEKSQAVAFWCDPISGHATLYWYRQILGQGPELLVQFQDESVVDDSQLPKDRFSAERLKGVDSTLKIQPAELGDSAMYLCASSVSGRTDTQYFGPGTRLTVL.

The chain joins TRBV18 to TRBJ2-6; a weak D match, TRBD1 (6 bases). The CDR3 length is 17 residues. Per the germline V gene, CDR1 is KGHSH and CDR2 is LQKENI. V lost 3 bases and J lost 1, with 13 bases in between. The CDR3 nucleotides read TGTGCCAGCTCACCCGGGACAATTGAATCTGGGGCCAACGTCCTGACTTTC. Protein sequence: CASSPGTIESGANVLTF.

This rearrangement joins TRBV6-5 to TRBJ2-7; 9 bases map to TRBD2. The CDR3 runs 14 residues. Trimming took 5 bases from V and 7 from J; bases not matched to a gene: 9. Germline-derived CDR1 and CDR2 are MNHEY and SVGAGI. DNA of the CDR3: TGTGCCAGCAGTCTTAGCGGGAGTCTGGGGGAGCAGTACTTC. Residues: CASSLSGSLGEQYF.

The chain carries TRBV9 and TRBJ1-3; D might be TRBD1 (6 bases). The germline CDR1 and CDR2 sequences are SGDLS and YYNGEE. The CDR3 consists of 14 residues. V dropped 0 bases and J dropped 2 bases, with 6 bases sitting between them. For the CDR3, the DNA is TGTGCCAGCAGCGTAGGGACAGCTGGAAACACCATATATTTT. Its protein is CASSVGTAGNTIYF.

This chain uses TRBV7-6 with TRBJ2-2, with 8 nucleotides matching TRBD2. The CDR3 is 16 residues long. The V gene end was trimmed by 2 bases and the J gene end by 10 bases; junction bases not matched to a gene: 12. Germline V gene data show CDR1 as SGHVS and CDR2 as FNYEAQ. CDR3 sequence reads: CASSLPSGGTFSELFF. CDR3 bases: TGTGCCAGCAGCTTACCAAGCGGGGGAACTTTTTCGGAGCTGTTTTTT.

The rearrangement joins TRBV10-3 to TRBJ1-2, with 7 nucleotides matching TRBD1. Germline loops: CDR1 ENHRY, CDR2 SYGVKD. The length of the CDR3 is 14 residues. With V trimmed by 2 bases and J by 4 bases, 4 bases remained unmatched. CDR3 nucleotides: TGTGCCATCAGTGAGGGGGGACAGCTCTATGGCTACACCTTC. Protein: CAISEGGQLYGYTF.

V is TRBV7-4 and J is TRBJ1-3, with TRBD1 matching 10 bases. The CDR3 sequence is 16 residues long. Germline V gene sequence: CDR1 SGHVT, CDR2 SQSDAQ. Trimming at V came to 5 bases and at J to 0 bases, leaving 4 bases not matched to a gene. Written as DNA, the CDR3 is TGTGCCAGCAGCGAGACAGGGGGCGACTCTGGAAACACCATATATTTT. It is translated as CASSETGGDSGNTIYF.

V and J are TRBV14 and TRBJ2-5, with D uncertain. The J call may be faulty, since TRBJ2-7 better matches the DNA end. There are 17 residues in the CDR3. In germline, CDR1 is SGHDN, CDR2 FVKESK. The DNA for the CDR3 is TGTGCCAGCAGCCAATTCACCCCCTCCCGAAGTCGGTACGAGCAGTACTTC. Its protein is CASSQFTPSRSRYEQYF.

This clone was seen more than once but under ten times. This rearrangement joins TRBV30 to TRBJ1-1, with D uncertain. CDR3 size: 11 residues. CDR1 is GTSNPN and CDR2 is SVGIG in the germline V gene (reference sequence). The V end was cut by 4 bases, the J end by 7 bases, with 10 bases between. CDR3 region: CAWNFEYEAFF. As DNA, the CDR3 is TGTGCCTGGAATTTCGAGTATGAAGCTTTCTTT.

The chain carries TRBV30 and TRBJ1-2, with 7 bases aligning to TRBD1. The CDR3 length is 14 residues. Per the germline V gene, CDR1 is GTSNPN and CDR2 is SVGIG (reference sequence). Germline trimming cut 0 bases from V and 6 bases from J; bases unmatched to any gene: 7. The CDR3 spells CAWSVLGTADGYTF. CDR3 coding DNA: TGTGCCTGGAGTGTACTGGGGACAGCAGATGGCTACACCTTC.

The chain employs TRBV20-1 and TRBJ2-5; the D is unclear. The CDR3 loop spans 10 amino acids. The germline gives CDR1 DFQATT, CDR2 SNEGSKA (reference sequence). Trimming removed 6 bases from V and 2 bases from J, with 4 bases in between. CDR3 residues: CSAQQETQYF. In DNA form, the CDR3 reads TGCAGTGCGCAGCAAGAGACCCAGTACTTC.

The V gene is TRBV27, the J gene TRBJ2-7; TRBD2 agrees at 9 bases. The CDR3 is 14 residues long. With V trimmed by 6 bases and J by 3 bases, 6 bases remained unmatched. Germline CDR1 MNHEY, CDR2 SMNVEV (reference sequence). For the CDR3, the DNA is TGTGCCAGCAGACCCCCTAGCGGGGACTACGAGCAGTACTTC. Protein product: CASRPPSGDYEQYF.

This chain uses TRBV7-9 with TRBJ1-5; 7 positions agree with TRBD1. CDR3 length equals 15 residues. CDR1 SEHNR and CDR2 FQNEAQ come from the germline V gene (reference sequence). J was trimmed by 4 bases and V by 1 base; bases with no gene match: 4. CDR3 nucleotide sequence: TGTGCCAGCAGCTTAGGTTCGACAGGGAATCAGCCCCAGCATTTT. Translation: CASSLGSTGNQPQHF.

The chain carries TRBV18 and TRBJ1-5; D is perhaps TRBD1 (6 bases). Trimming left V 2 bases short and J 3 bases short, with 8 bases between. CDR1 and CDR2 from the germline V gene are KGHSH and LQKENI. CDR3 length: 14 residues. The CDR3 DNA sequence: TGTGCCAGCTCACCAGGACAGCCCAATCAGCCCCAGCATTTT. This gives the protein CASSPGQPNQPQHF. Together with reference TRBV18 and TRBJ1-5, the CDR3 gives the full variable domain: NAGVMQNPRHLVRRRGQEARLRCSPMKGHSHVYWYRQLPEEGLKFMVYLQKENIIDESGMPKERFSAEFPKEGPSILRIQQVVRGDSAAYFCASSPGQPNQPQHFGDGTRLSIL.

The gene calls are TRBV6-5 and TRBJ2-7; 7 bases align to TRBD1. The germline CDR1 and CDR2 sequences are MNHEY and SVGAGI. With V trimmed by 2 bases and J by 2 bases, 6 bases remained unmatched. This CDR3 is built from 15 residues. CDR3 sequence: CASSYTAGGAYEQYV. The CDR3 coding sequence is TGTGCCAGCAGTTACACCGCAGGGGGTGCCTACGAGCAGTACGTC.

This chain connects TRBV28 to TRBJ1-2; no clear D gene. The CDR3 contains 12 residues. The germline V gene encodes CDR1 MDHEN and CDR2 SYDVKM. V lost 3 bases to trimming and J lost 8 bases, with 10 bases between them. This chain's CDR3 is CASSFQRYGYTF. The DNA for the CDR3 is TGTGCCAGCAGTTTTCAGAGGTACGGCTACACCTTC.

The rearrangement uses TRBV15 and TRBJ2-1, with TRBD2 matching 11 bases. J gave up 5 bases and V 1 base, and 1 base lay outside the gene matches. Per the germline V gene, CDR1 is LNHNV and CDR2 is YYDKDF (reference sequence). This CDR3 region has 15 residues. The CDR3 nucleotides read TGTGCCACCAGCAGAGCGGGACTAGCGGACAATGAGCAGTTCTTC. The encoded protein is CATSRAGLADNEQFF.

The sample holds a few counts of this clone. This rearrangement joins TRBV5-1 to TRBJ1-1, with 7 bases lining up with TRBD1. The CDR3 is 13 residues long. The ends lost 4 bases at V and 5 bases at J; junction bases unmatched: 5. Germline assignment: CDR1 SGHRS and CDR2 YFSETQ. CDR3 DNA: TGCGCCAGCAGCAACAGGGGCGGAACTGAAGCTTTCTTT. Translating it yields CASSNRGGTEAFF.

The rearrangement links TRBV7-2 to TRBJ2-3; 9 bases align to TRBD2. The CDR3 loop spans 15 amino acids. J lost 1 base, V lost 5 bases, and 4 bases had no gene match. CDR1 is SGHTA and CDR2 is FQGNSA in the germline V gene. This CDR3 is CASSTGLARTDTQYF. In DNA, the CDR3 is TGTGCCAGCAGCACGGGACTAGCCCGCACAGATACGCAGTATTTT.